The 5 T cell receptor beta chains listed next were all sequenced from one sample in a study of T cell responses to AZD1222 COVID-19 vaccine. Repertoires were generated with immunoSEQ multiplex PCR, while TCRdb's copy carries only in-frame clones and drops some. The table lists about 180,000 clones, around 90% of them singletons. Sequencing used peripheral blood, obtained on day 0 of AZD1222 vaccination. These TCRs come from an adult in good health.

This chain connects TRBV27 to TRBJ2-2; the match to TRBD2 covers 12 bases. The CDR3 contains 15 residues. Germline V gene lookup returns CDR1 MNHEY and CDR2 SMNVEV (reference sequence). V lost 7 bases and J lost 5; bases outside the gene matches: 5. The CDR3 nucleotides are TGTGCCAGCACCGCTAGCGGGAGGGGTACCGGGGAGCTGTTTTTT. Amino acids: CASTASGRGTGELFF.

The genes are TRBV2 and TRBJ1-5; D is ambiguous. The V gene's germline CDR1 is SNHLY and CDR2 FYNNEI. The length of the CDR3 is 15 residues. V shed 6 bases and J shed 2 bases, with 14 bases lying between them. CDR3 in DNA: TGTGCCAGCAGGGTCGGTGGTGAGGGCAATCAGCCCCAGCATTTT. The encoded protein is CASRVGGEGNQPQHF.

The chain joins TRBV9 to TRBJ1-1; the D is unclear. V gave up 0 bases and J gave up 0 bases, with 12 bases separating them. This CDR3 is 16 amino acids long. The V gene's germline CDR1 is SGDLS and CDR2 YYNGEE. The DNA of the CDR3 is TGTGCCAGCAGCGTAGCCCCCGGTGAGGTGAACACTGAAGCTTTCTTT. Amino acid sequence: CASSVAPGEVNTEAFF.

This clone was seen just once. The V and J genes are TRBV12-3 or TRBV12-4 and TRBJ2-1, with D perhaps given as TRBD1 or TRBD2 (5 bases each). The CDR3 runs to 13 residues. The germline V and J ends were trimmed by 3 bases and 5 bases, with 8 bases remaining between them. The DNA for the CDR3 is TGTGCCAGCAGTTTCAGAGGGGACAATGAGCAGTTCTTC. Protein product: CASSFRGDNEQFF.

The genes are TRBV18 and TRBJ2-1; D remains ambiguous. This CDR3 comprises 13 residues. CDR1 is KGHSH and CDR2 is LQKENI in the germline V gene. Trimming removed 6 bases at V and 3 bases at J, with 9 bases between. Here the CDR3 reads CASSADRYNEQFF. In nucleotides, the CDR3 is TGTGCCAGCTCTGCGGACCGCTACAATGAGCAGTTCTTC.